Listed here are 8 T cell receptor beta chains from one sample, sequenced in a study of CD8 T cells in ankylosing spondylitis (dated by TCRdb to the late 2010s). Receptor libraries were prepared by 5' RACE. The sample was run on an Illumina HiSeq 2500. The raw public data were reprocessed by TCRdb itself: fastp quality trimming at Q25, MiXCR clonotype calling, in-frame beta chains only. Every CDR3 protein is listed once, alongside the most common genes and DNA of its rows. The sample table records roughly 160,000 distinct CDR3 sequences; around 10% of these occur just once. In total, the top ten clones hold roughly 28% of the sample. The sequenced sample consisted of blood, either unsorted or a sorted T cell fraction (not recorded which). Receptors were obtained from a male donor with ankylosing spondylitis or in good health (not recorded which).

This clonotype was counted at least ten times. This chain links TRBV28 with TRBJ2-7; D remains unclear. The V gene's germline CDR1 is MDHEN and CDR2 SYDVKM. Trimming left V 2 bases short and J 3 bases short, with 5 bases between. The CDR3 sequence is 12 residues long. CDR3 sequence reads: CASSLTIYEQYF. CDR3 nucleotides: TGTGCCAGCAGTTTAACTATCTACGAGCAGTACTTC.

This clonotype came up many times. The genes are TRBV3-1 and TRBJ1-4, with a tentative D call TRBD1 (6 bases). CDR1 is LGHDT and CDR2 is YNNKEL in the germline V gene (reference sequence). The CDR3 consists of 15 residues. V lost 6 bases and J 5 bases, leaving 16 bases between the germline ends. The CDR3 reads CASSITGGTNEKLFF. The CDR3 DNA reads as TGTGCCAGCAGTATTACCGGGGGGACAAATGAAAAACTGTTTTTT.

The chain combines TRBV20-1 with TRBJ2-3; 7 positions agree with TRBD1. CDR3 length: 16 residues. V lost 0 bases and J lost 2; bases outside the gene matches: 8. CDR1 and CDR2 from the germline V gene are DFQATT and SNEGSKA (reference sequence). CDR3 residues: CSARDPGGQNTDTQYF. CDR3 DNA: TGCAGTGCTAGAGACCCTGGGGGACAGAACACAGATACGCAGTATTTT.

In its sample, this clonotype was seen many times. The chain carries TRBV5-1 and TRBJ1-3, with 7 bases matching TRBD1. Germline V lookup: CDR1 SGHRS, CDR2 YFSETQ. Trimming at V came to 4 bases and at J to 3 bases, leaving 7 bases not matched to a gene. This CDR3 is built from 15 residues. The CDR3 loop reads CASSQKQGDGNTIYF. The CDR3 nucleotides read TGCGCCAGCAGCCAGAAGCAGGGGGATGGAAACACCATATATTTT.

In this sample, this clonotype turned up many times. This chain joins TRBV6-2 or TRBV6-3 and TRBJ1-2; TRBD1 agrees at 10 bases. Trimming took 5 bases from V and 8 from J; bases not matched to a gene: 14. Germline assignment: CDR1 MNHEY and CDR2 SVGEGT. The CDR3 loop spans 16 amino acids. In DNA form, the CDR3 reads TGTGCCAGCAGTAATCCGGGACAGGGGCTGTCAGGCGGCTACACCTTC. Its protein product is CASSNPGQGLSGGYTF.

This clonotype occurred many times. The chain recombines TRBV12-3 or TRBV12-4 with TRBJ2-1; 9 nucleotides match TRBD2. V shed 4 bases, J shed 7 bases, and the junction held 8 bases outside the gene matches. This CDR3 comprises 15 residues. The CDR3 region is CASSSLAGARNEQFF. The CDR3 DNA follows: TGTGCCAGCAGTTCTTTAGCGGGAGCGAGGAATGAGCAGTTCTTC.

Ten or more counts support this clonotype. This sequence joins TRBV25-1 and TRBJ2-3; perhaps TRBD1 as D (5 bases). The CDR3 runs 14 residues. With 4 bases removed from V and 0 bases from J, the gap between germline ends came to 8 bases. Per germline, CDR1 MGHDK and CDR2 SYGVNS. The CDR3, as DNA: TGTGCCAGCAGTGTCCGACAGAGCACAGATACGCAGTATTTT. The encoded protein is CASSVRQSTDTQYF.

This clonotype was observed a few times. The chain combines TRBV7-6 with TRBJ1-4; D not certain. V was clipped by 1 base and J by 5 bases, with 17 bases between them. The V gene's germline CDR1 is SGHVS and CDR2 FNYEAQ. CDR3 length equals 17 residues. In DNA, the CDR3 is TGTGCCAGCAGCTTAGTGGGCGTGGGGTCAGAGAATGAAAAACTGTTTTTT. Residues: CASSLVGVGSENEKLFF.